These T cell receptor beta chains were read from a single sample in a study of control samples from healthy donors and cancer patients. The data were produced by immunoSEQ multiplex PCR, yet TCRdb's version contains in-frame clones alone and is incomplete. The table records approximately 46,000 clones, over 85% of them present only once. The specimen sequenced was PBMCs. All receptors derive from a man aged 30 to 45 with colorectal cancer. The conserved cysteine and the conserved F or W are not part of the CDR3 here. D genes are given only for firm matches.

v_call,j_call,d_call,cdr3_aa
TRBV5-4,TRBJ2-1,-,ASSSKSSPTYNEQF
TRBV6-5,TRBJ2-2,-,ASSYSIGELF
TRBV6-2/TRBV6-3,TRBJ2-3,-,ASSYAGTSTDTQY
TRBV29-1,TRBJ2-3,TRBD1,SVPGTGGLDTQY
TRBV19,TRBJ2-2,TRBD1,ASSLRSGQVLGTGELF
TRBV4-3,TRBJ1-1,-,ASSQGIGTEAF
TRBV6-5,TRBJ1-2,-,ASSYSPGYYGYT
TRBV6-5,TRBJ1-2,-,ASSMGGVFNYGYT
TRBV18,TRBJ2-7,TRBD1,ASSPAGQGNLEQY
TRBV30,TRBJ1-1,-,AWSLTGRTEAF
TRBV24-1,TRBJ2-3,-,ATSERGASTDTQY
TRBV7-9,TRBJ2-7,-,ASSLAWASLREQY
TRBV5-1,TRBJ1-3,-,ASSVAGQTSGNTIY
TRBV5-6,TRBJ2-1,-,ASSLSREQF
TRBV20-1,TRBJ2-1,-,SARQDNEQF
TRBV24-1,TRBJ2-1,-,ATSDLRGDEQF
TRBV29-1,TRBJ1-2,-,SVGDSGYGYT
TRBV6-5,TRBJ1-1,-,ASSSRGSWNTEAF
TRBV13,TRBJ2-3,TRBD2,ASSHRTSGGSTDTQY
TRBV7-9,TRBJ2-2,TRBD2,ASSEQRGGTGELF
TRBV4-3,TRBJ1-1,-,ASSQDWKLNTEAF
TRBV11-2,TRBJ1-2,-,ASSGPGTETNYGYT
TRBV4-1,TRBJ1-2,-,ASSPIGPYGYT
TRBV19,TRBJ2-5,TRBD2,ASSQSGAVGRSDLETQY
TRBV11-2,TRBJ2-1,TRBD1,ASSGTGSGNEQF
TRBV10-3,TRBJ2-2,-,AIRQGGNTGEPF
TRBV5-4,TRBJ1-4,TRBD1,ASSLEPTGQSNEKLF
TRBV4-3,TRBJ1-6,-,ASSRVRLHNSPLH
TRBV24-1,TRBJ2-2,-,ATSDTLGVAGELF
TRBV4-1,TRBJ1-1,TRBD1,ASSLRDRGGTEAF
TRBV7-9,TRBJ1-3,TRBD1,ATEWTGGISGNTIY
TRBV7-9,TRBJ2-3,-,ASSQSFRGPGGTDTQY
TRBV6-1,TRBJ1-1,-,ASSVGTSFPNTEAF
TRBV7-8,TRBJ1-2,-,ASSQLNYGYT
TRBV10-1,TRBJ2-5,TRBD1,ASSEGTGGETQY
TRBV9,TRBJ2-3,TRBD2,ASSVASGADTQY
TRBV5-5,TRBJ1-6,-,ASSSGSGQVYNSPLH
TRBV6-2/TRBV6-3,TRBJ2-1,-,ASSLNNEQF
TRBV3-1/TRBV3-2,TRBJ2-3,TRBD2,ASSQRTSFGPDTQY
TRBV19,TRBJ2-3,-,ASSIGPLRTVTDTQY
TRBV19,TRBJ1-2,-,ASSIGRLYGYT
TRBV12-3/TRBV12-4,TRBJ1-1,-,ASSGGGWTEAF
TRBV3-1/TRBV3-2,TRBJ2-2,-,ASSQEDGPANTGELF
TRBV4-1,TRBJ2-2,-,ASSQSLREVSTGELF